The rows below give T cell receptor beta chains drawn from one sample of a study of human T cells and chemical hapten exposure. Using its own MiXCR run on the RACE reads, TCRdb lists one record per CDR3 protein. The table records approximately 370,000 distinct CDR3 sequences, 5.5% of them present only once. The input for sequencing was whole blood, taken in connection with sensitization to the hapten diphenylcyclopropenone (DPC). These TCRs come from a woman between 18 and 29 years old with alopecia areata. Some clones in this sample may be carry-over from other donors' samples. CDR3s include the opening cysteine and the closing phenylalanine or tryptophan. Fields, in order: D gene, J gene, clone size, V gene, CDR3 protein, CDR3 DNA. D genes are given only for firm matches. Some rows mark clone size as missing; the rest say once, few, many or name a class of expanded clone.

>NA|TRBJ2-5|many|TRBV3-1
CASSQGGSWYAQYF
TGTGCCAGCAGCCAAGGGGGAAGTTGGTACGCCCAGTACTTC
>TRBD1|TRBJ1-2|NA|TRBV29-1
CSVEARDRSWYTF
TGCAGCGTTGAAGCTAGGGACAGGTCATGGTACACCTTC
>NA|TRBJ1-6|few|TRBV13
CASSFSQGYSPLHF
TGTGCCAGCAGCTTCTCCCAGGGTTATTCACCCCTCCACTTT
>NA|TRBJ1-1|NA|TRBV6-5
CASSSLGLNTEAFF
TGTGCCAGCAGTTCCCTAGGTCTGAACACTGAAGCTTTCTTT
>NA|TRBJ2-7|many|TRBV7-9
CASSLGDEQYF
TGTGCCAGCAGCTTAGGTGACGAGCAGTACTTC
>TRBD1|TRBJ1-4|many|TRBV4-3
CASSHGQGGEKLFF
TGCGCCAGCAGCCATGGACAGGGGGGTGAAAAACTGTTTTTT
>NA|TRBJ1-5|few|TRBV4-3
CASSQDEKGNQPQHF
TGCGCCAGCAGCCAAGATGAGAAGGGGAATCAGCCCCAGCATTTT
>TRBD1|TRBJ2-7|NA|TRBV20-1
CSAVTNYVGTGFNYEQYF
TGCAGTGCCGTTACTAACTATGTCGGGACAGGGTTTAACTACGAGCAGTACTTC
>NA|TRBJ2-4|NA|TRBV6-2/TRBV6-3
CASSRHETNIQYF
TGTGCCAGCAGTCGGCACGAGACGAACATTCAGTACTTC
>TRBD1|TRBJ2-1|NA|TRBV7-9
CASSLGGGYYNEQFF
TGTGCCAGCAGCTTAGGAGGGGGCTATTACAATGAGCAGTTCTTC
>TRBD1|TRBJ2-7|many|TRBV29-1
CSVARGTADEQYF
TGCAGCGTTGCAAGAGGGACAGCGGACGAGCAGTACTTC